This is a list of T cell receptor beta chains from one sample in a study of beta chain features in type 1 diabetes. Using immunoSEQ multiplex PCR, the repertoire was profiled, and TCRdb retains in-frame clones only, with some absent. Of 300,000 to 450,000 clones listed, over 9.5% are singletons. Sequenced sample: naive CD4+ T cells from blood. These receptors originate from a woman under 30 with type 1 diabetes. Each CDR3 is given with its conserved first and last residue. The order of the fields is D gene, J gene, V gene, clone size, CDR3 DNA, CDR3 protein. D genes are given only for firm matches. For some rows the clone size is stated as once, few or many, or as a class when expanded; others skip it.

d_gene: .
j_gene: TRBJ2-7
v_gene: TRBV14
abundance: few
CDR3nt: TGTGCCAGCAGCCGACAGGCGCCCTACGAGCAGTACTTC
CDR3aa: CASSRQAPYEQYF

d_gene: TRBD1
j_gene: TRBJ1-1
v_gene: TRBV5-4
abundance: few
CDR3nt: TGTGCCAGCAGCTTTGACAGGGTCCCTGAAGCTTTCTTT
CDR3aa: CASSFDRVPEAFF

d_gene: .
j_gene: TRBJ2-5
v_gene: TRBV5-1
abundance: .
CDR3nt: TGCGCCAGCAGCGGGGTCGGGGGAGGAGAGACCCAGTACTTC
CDR3aa: CASSGVGGGETQYF

d_gene: .
j_gene: TRBJ2-5
v_gene: TRBV5-4
abundance: .
CDR3nt: TGTGCCAGCAGCTTAGGCAGGGAAGAGACCCAGTACTTC
CDR3aa: CASSLGREETQYF

d_gene: .
j_gene: TRBJ1-2
v_gene: TRBV6-1
abundance: .
CDR3nt: TGTGCCAGCAATCCGACAGTGAGAGGCTACACCTTC
CDR3aa: CASNPTVRGYTF

d_gene: TRBD1
j_gene: TRBJ1-4
v_gene: TRBV29-1
abundance: .
CDR3nt: TGCAGCGTGATGACAGGGGATGAAAAACTGTTTTTT
CDR3aa: CSVMTGDEKLFF

d_gene: TRBD2
j_gene: TRBJ2-1
v_gene: TRBV30
abundance: .
CDR3nt: TGTGCCTGGCACCCGGGACTAGCGGGTCAGTTCTTC
CDR3aa: CAWHPGLAGQFF

d_gene: .
j_gene: TRBJ2-1
v_gene: TRBV11-3
abundance: few
CDR3nt: TGTGCCAGCAGCCCAATTAGCTCCTACAATGAGCAGTTCTTC
CDR3aa: CASSPISSYNEQFF

d_gene: .
j_gene: TRBJ1-4
v_gene: TRBV5-1
abundance: few
CDR3nt: TGCGCCAGCAGCTTGGCCGGGGAAAAACTGTTTTTT
CDR3aa: CASSLAGEKLFF

d_gene: .
j_gene: TRBJ1-1
v_gene: TRBV18
abundance: .
CDR3nt: TGTGCCAGCTCACCAGGCCCAGGGCCGAACACTGAAGCTTTCTTT
CDR3aa: CASSPGPGPNTEAFF

d_gene: TRBD1
j_gene: TRBJ2-7
v_gene: TRBV25-1
abundance: few
CDR3nt: TGTGCCAGCAGGGGACAGCCCACTCACGAGCAGTACTTC
CDR3aa: CASRGQPTHEQYF

d_gene: .
j_gene: TRBJ2-1
v_gene: TRBV2
abundance: .
CDR3nt: TGTGCCAGCAGTCCCACAGGGACCAATGAGCAGTTCTTC
CDR3aa: CASSPTGTNEQFF

d_gene: TRBD2
j_gene: TRBJ2-1
v_gene: TRBV28
abundance: .
CDR3nt: TGTGCCAGCAGTTCCCACGGGGCGGGACTAGCGAATGAGCAGTTCTTC
CDR3aa: CASSSHGAGLANEQFF

d_gene: .
j_gene: TRBJ2-7
v_gene: TRBV30
abundance: .
CDR3nt: TGTGCCTGGAGTGTACACGGGGCGGACTACGAGCAGTACTTC
CDR3aa: CAWSVHGADYEQYF

d_gene: .
j_gene: TRBJ2-1
v_gene: TRBV5-1
abundance: .
CDR3nt: TGCGCCAGCAGCTTGGGGCAGGTTTACAATGAGCAGTTCTTC
CDR3aa: CASSLGQVYNEQFF

d_gene: .
j_gene: TRBJ1-6
v_gene: TRBV25-1
abundance: .
CDR3nt: TGTGCCAGCAGTGACAGGGGTTGGGATAATTCACCCCTCCACTTT
CDR3aa: CASSDRGWDNSPLHF

d_gene: TRBD1
j_gene: TRBJ1-2
v_gene: TRBV9
abundance: few
CDR3nt: TGTGCCAGCAGCGTAGCTACAGGGGTTCAAGACTATGGCTACACCTTC
CDR3aa: CASSVATGVQDYGYTF

d_gene: .
j_gene: TRBJ2-5
v_gene: TRBV18
abundance: .
CDR3nt: TGTGCCAGCTCACCGGCAGAGACCCAGTACTTC
CDR3aa: CASSPAETQYF

d_gene: .
j_gene: TRBJ2-1
v_gene: TRBV6-5
abundance: few
CDR3nt: TGTGCCAGCAGTTCCACTAGGACGGAGCAGTTCTTC
CDR3aa: CASSSTRTEQFF

d_gene: .
j_gene: TRBJ1-5
v_gene: TRBV2
abundance: few
CDR3nt: TGTGCCAGCAGTGAACAACACGGAGGTCAGCCCCAGCATTTT
CDR3aa: CASSEQHGGQPQHF

d_gene: .
j_gene: TRBJ1-5
v_gene: TRBV30
abundance: .
CDR3nt: TGTGCCTGGAGTGCCTACAGGACACAGGGAGTTGGTCAGCCCCAGCATTTT
CDR3aa: CAWSAYRTQGVGQPQHF

d_gene: TRBD1
j_gene: TRBJ2-1
v_gene: TRBV11-2
abundance: .
CDR3nt: TGTGCCAGCAGCACCCTCCGGGACAGGGATAGGAATGAGCAGTTCTTC
CDR3aa: CASSTLRDRDRNEQFF

d_gene: TRBD2
j_gene: TRBJ2-7
v_gene: TRBV28
abundance: .
CDR3nt: TGTGCCAGCAGTTCCAAGGCGGGAGCTCTCGAGCAGTACTTC
CDR3aa: CASSSKAGALEQYF

d_gene: TRBD2
j_gene: TRBJ2-3
v_gene: TRBV4-3
abundance: .
CDR3nt: TGCGCCAGCAGCCAAGATTCGGGACTAGCGGGAGGGCCGGTTACGCAGTATTTT
CDR3aa: CASSQDSGLAGGPVTQYF

d_gene: TRBD1
j_gene: TRBJ2-3
v_gene: TRBV20-1
abundance: .
CDR3nt: TGCAGTGCCAAGGGACAGGCAACGCAGTATTTT
CDR3aa: CSAKGQATQYF

d_gene: .
j_gene: TRBJ2-7
v_gene: TRBV6-1
abundance: few
CDR3nt: TGTGCCAGCAGTCCAGACACCTTGAGCTCCTACGAGCAGTACTTC
CDR3aa: CASSPDTLSSYEQYF

d_gene: TRBD1
j_gene: TRBJ2-7
v_gene: TRBV29-1
abundance: .
CDR3nt: TGCAGCGTTGAAGATCCAGGGGGAGCTAGAGAGCAGTACTTC
CDR3aa: CSVEDPGGAREQYF

d_gene: .
j_gene: TRBJ2-5
v_gene: TRBV4-1
abundance: few
CDR3nt: TGCGCCAGCAGCCCTCTCGAGCGGGAGACCCAGTACTTC
CDR3aa: CASSPLERETQYF

d_gene: .
j_gene: TRBJ2-7
v_gene: TRBV28
abundance: .
CDR3nt: TGTGCCAGTCGGGACTCTGCCTACGAGCAGTACTTC
CDR3aa: CASRDSAYEQYF

d_gene: TRBD2
j_gene: TRBJ2-1
v_gene: TRBV18
abundance: .
CDR3nt: TGTGCCAGCTCACCACCCATAGCGGGAATTCCCTACAATGAGCAGTTCTTC
CDR3aa: CASSPPIAGIPYNEQFF

d_gene: .
j_gene: TRBJ2-5
v_gene: TRBV23-1
abundance: .
CDR3nt: TGCGCCAGCAGTCCCCCGATTTCGGGGAGCGGCCAAGAGACCCAGTACTTC
CDR3aa: CASSPPISGSGQETQYF

d_gene: TRBD2
j_gene: TRBJ2-3
v_gene: TRBV5-1
abundance: .
CDR3nt: TGCGCCAGCAGCAATAGCGGGGGCGGCACAGATACGCAGTATTTT
CDR3aa: CASSNSGGGTDTQYF

d_gene: .
j_gene: TRBJ2-2
v_gene: TRBV5-4
abundance: .
CDR3nt: TGTGCCAGCAGCTTGCGTAGCGGCACCGGGGAGCTGTTTTTT
CDR3aa: CASSLRSGTGELFF

d_gene: TRBD1
j_gene: TRBJ2-3
v_gene: TRBV28
abundance: .
CDR3nt: TGTGCCAGCAGTCCGCTCCCGGGACAGGGTGGGCAGTATTTT
CDR3aa: CASSPLPGQGGQYF

d_gene: .
j_gene: TRBJ1-2
v_gene: TRBV6-5
abundance: .
CDR3nt: TGTGCCAGCAGTTACTCGACAGTTTATGGCTACACCTTC
CDR3aa: CASSYSTVYGYTF

d_gene: .
j_gene: TRBJ1-5
v_gene: TRBV28
abundance: few
CDR3nt: TGTGCCAGCAGGGGAGGACAGCCCCAGCATTTT
CDR3aa: CASRGGQPQHF

d_gene: TRBD2
j_gene: TRBJ2-3
v_gene: TRBV7-2
abundance: .
CDR3nt: TGTGCCAGCAGCTTACCCCGGACTAGCGGGGGGGCCAGGGATACGCAGTATTTT
CDR3aa: CASSLPRTSGGARDTQYF